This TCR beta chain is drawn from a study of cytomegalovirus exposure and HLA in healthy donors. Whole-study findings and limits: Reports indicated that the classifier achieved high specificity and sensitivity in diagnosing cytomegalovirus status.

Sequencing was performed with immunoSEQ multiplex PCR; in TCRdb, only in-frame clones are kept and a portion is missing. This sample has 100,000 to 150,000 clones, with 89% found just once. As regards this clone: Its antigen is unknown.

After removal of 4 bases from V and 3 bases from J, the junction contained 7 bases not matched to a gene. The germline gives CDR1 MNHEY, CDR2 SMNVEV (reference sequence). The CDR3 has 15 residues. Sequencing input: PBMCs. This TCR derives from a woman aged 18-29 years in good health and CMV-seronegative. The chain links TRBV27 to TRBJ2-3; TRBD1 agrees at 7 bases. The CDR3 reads CASSSGTVKTDTQYF. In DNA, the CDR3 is TGTGCCAGCAGTTCCGGGACAGTAAAAACAGATACGCAGTATTTT.